This TCR beta chain came from a study of tumor-infiltrating lymphocytes in oesophageal squamous cell carcinoma. TCRdb used MiXCR to reprocess the PCR reads, holding one entry per CDR3 protein. Among approximately 19,000 distinct CDR3 sequences listed, just over 40% were seen once. The germline V gene has CDR1 SGHTA and CDR2 FQGTGA. Between the trimmed V and J ends, which lost 5 bases and 6 bases, there was a span of 21 bases. This CDR3 region has 16 residues. By sample share, this clonotype is medium-sized. The gene calls are TRBV7-3 and TRBJ2-3; maybe TRBD1 (6 bases). This clonotype was obtained from a male donor with esophageal squamous cell carcinoma. Sequenced material: normal esophageal tissue next to the tumor. The CDR3 here is CASSPSGTRTRDTQYF. The CDR3 DNA reads TGTGCCAGCAGCCCCTCTGGGACAAGGACTCGCGATACGCAGTATTTT.